The clone carrying this T cell receptor (beta chain) was counted a few times. Its antigen is undetermined. The data stem from a study of blood T cells in healthy people across ages. Researchers collected about 10 milliliters of peripheral blood from every single donor. The authors ran a second PCR of 7 to 11 cycles using a sample-barcoded 5' primer and a J-beta primer mix. TCRdb reanalysed the 5' RACE reads using MiXCR and keeps one entry per CDR3 protein. The table lists around 2 million distinct CDR3 sequences, 30% to 40% of them singletons. Study results and limitations: Because donor CMV status was unknown, expanded clonotype changes were possibly confounded. A roughly linear age-dependent decrease characterized TCR beta diversity per million T cells.

This sequence originates from a human donor in good health. Sample: blood.

The CDR3 spells CASSMRGDGDSYEQYF. For the CDR3, the DNA is TGTGCCAGCAGCATGAGGGGGGACGGCGACTCCTACGAGCAGTACTTC. The chain recombines TRBV9 with TRBJ2-7, with D tentatively TRBD1 or TRBD2 (6 bases each). Germline V CDR1 and CDR2: SGDLS, YYNGEE. The CDR3 covers 16 residues. Trimming cost V 4 bases and J 0 bases, with 17 bases left between them.